Below are 10 T cell receptor beta chains sequenced from a single sample in a study of blood T cell repertoires in COVID-19. Some clones are missing from TCRdb's copy, which holds only in-frame ones; the method was immunoSEQ multiplex PCR. The table includes just over 95,000 clones, over 75% detected once. The sample consisted of peripheral blood. These TCRs come from a man aged 45-60 years with acute or convalescent COVID-19.

This chain's CDR3 is CASSQVRLPGELFF. CDR3 in DNA: TGTGCCAGCAGCCAAGTAAGACTTCCCGGGGAGCTGTTTTTT. This rearrangement joins TRBV14 to TRBJ2-2; D remains unclear. V was shortened by 1 base and J by 6 bases, with 9 bases between the two germline ends. The CDR3 consists of 14 residues. Germline CDR1 SGHDN, CDR2 FVKESK.

The chain joins TRBV4-1 to TRBJ1-4, with 8 bases fitting TRBD1. From germline, CDR1 is MGHRA and CDR2 YSYEKL. Trimming removed 1 base from V and 5 bases from J; junction bases left unmatched: 6. CDR3 size: 16 residues. CDR3 residues: CASSQAGTGRNEKLFF. CDR3 DNA: TGCGCCAGCAGCCAAGCCGGGACAGGCCGAAATGAAAAACTGTTTTTT.

This chain joins TRBV18 and TRBJ2-2; D is undetermined. V was clipped by 0 bases and J by 0 bases, with 8 bases between them. The CDR3 totals 16 residues. CDR1 is KGHSH and CDR2 is LQKENI in the germline V gene. The CDR3 loop reads CASSPPTRPNTGELFF. As DNA, the CDR3 is TGTGCCAGCTCACCACCAACGCGGCCGAACACCGGGGAGCTGTTTTTT.

The rearrangement joins TRBV6-5 to TRBJ2-1; weak D call: TRBD2 (5 bases). V lost 8 bases to trimming and J lost 10 bases, with 12 bases between them. The CDR3 has 11 residues. Germline V gene data show CDR1 as MNHEY and CDR2 as SVGAGI. The CDR3 region has the DNA TGTGCCAGCTCCCGGGGAGACGAGCAGTTCTTC. Encoded protein: CASSRGDEQFF.

The CDR3 is CASSYNGAYEQYF. The CDR3 coding sequence is TGTGCCAGCAGTTATAACGGAGCCTACGAGCAGTACTTC. V gene TRBV6-5 combines with J gene TRBJ2-7; D uncertain. The CDR3 is 13 residues long. Germline V lookup: CDR1 MNHEY, CDR2 SVGAGI. Trimming took off 3 bases at V and 2 bases at J, with 8 bases between the two ends.

This chain connects TRBV7-9 to TRBJ2-5; no clear D. The V gene's germline CDR1 is SEHNR and CDR2 FQNEAQ (reference sequence). Trimming removed 6 bases from V and 7 bases from J, with 12 bases in between. The CDR3 has 12 amino acids. CDR3 in amino acids: CASSFSPGTQYF. In nucleotides, the CDR3 is TGTGCCAGCAGTTTTTCGCCGGGGACCCAGTACTTC.

The chain couples TRBV2 to TRBJ1-5; D is unresolved. The length of the CDR3 is 13 residues. Trimming cost V 6 bases and J 5 bases, with 11 bases left between them. Per germline, CDR1 SNHLY and CDR2 FYNNEI. CDR3 coding DNA: TGTGCCAGCAGCGCCGACAAATATCAGCCCCAGCATTTT. Translating it yields CASSADKYQPQHF.

The genes are TRBV3-1 (or the pseudogene TRBV3-2) and TRBJ2-7; 7 nucleotides agree with TRBD1. The CDR3 extends over 16 amino acids. CDR1 LGHDT and CDR2 YNNKEL come from the germline V gene (reference sequence). V was pared by 3 bases and J by 7 bases, with 15 bases of the junction left unmatched. CDR3 region: CASSQPIGTVLREQYF. CDR3 sequence (DNA): TGTGCCAGCAGCCAGCCCATAGGGACAGTTCTAAGGGAGCAGTACTTC.

As for this clone: The sample contains more than one DNA sequence encoding this CDR3. V usage is TRBV18 and J usage is TRBJ1-1; D may be TRBD1 (6 bases). Trimming took off 3 bases at V and 0 bases at J, with 8 bases between the two ends. The CDR3 contains 14 residues. The germline gives CDR1 KGHSH, CDR2 LQKENI. The CDR3 here is CASSPGQMNTEAFF. CDR3 DNA: TGTGCCAGCTCACCGGGACAAATGAACACTGAAGCTTTCTTT.

The chain recombines TRBV6-6 with TRBJ2-7; weak D call: TRBD2 (7 bases). This CDR3 is built from 17 residues. Germline lookup yields CDR1 MNHNY and CDR2 SVGAGI (reference sequence). Trimming stripped 5 bases from V and 3 bases from J, with 23 bases between. The CDR3 loop reads CASSRTLWGEGGYEQYF. Written as DNA, the CDR3 is TGTGCCAGCAGTCGAACCCTTTGGGGGGAGGGGGGCTACGAGCAGTACTTC.